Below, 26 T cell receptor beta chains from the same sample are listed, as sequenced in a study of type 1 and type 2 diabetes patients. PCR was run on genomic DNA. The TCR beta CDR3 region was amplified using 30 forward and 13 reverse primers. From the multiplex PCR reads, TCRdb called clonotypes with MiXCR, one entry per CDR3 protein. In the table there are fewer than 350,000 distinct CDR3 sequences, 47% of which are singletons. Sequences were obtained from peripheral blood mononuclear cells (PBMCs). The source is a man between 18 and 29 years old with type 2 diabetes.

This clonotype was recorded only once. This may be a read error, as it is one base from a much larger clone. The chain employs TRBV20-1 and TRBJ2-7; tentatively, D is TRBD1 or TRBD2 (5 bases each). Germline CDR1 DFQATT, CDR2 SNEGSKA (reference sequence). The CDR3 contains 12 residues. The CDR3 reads CSAREGEYEQCF. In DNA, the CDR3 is TGCAGTGCTAGAGAGGGGGAATACGAGCAGTGCTTC.

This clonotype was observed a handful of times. CDR3 DNA: TGTGCCAGCAGCCGGGGGGGGTCCCCCTACGAGCAGTACTTC. Protein: CASSRGGSPYEQYF. This chain uses TRBV7-8 with TRBJ2-7; the match to TRBD2 covers 8 bases. This CDR3 is built from 14 residues. The ends lost 5 bases at V and 2 bases at J; junction bases unmatched: 5. The germline V gene has CDR1 SGHVS and CDR2 FQNEAQ.

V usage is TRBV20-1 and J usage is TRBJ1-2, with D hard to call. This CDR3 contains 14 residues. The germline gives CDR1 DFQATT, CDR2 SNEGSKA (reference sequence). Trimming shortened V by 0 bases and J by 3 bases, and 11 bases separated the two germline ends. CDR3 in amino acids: CSARDTAADYGYTF. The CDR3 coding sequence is TGCAGTGCTAGAGATACGGCGGCAGACTATGGCTACACCTTC.

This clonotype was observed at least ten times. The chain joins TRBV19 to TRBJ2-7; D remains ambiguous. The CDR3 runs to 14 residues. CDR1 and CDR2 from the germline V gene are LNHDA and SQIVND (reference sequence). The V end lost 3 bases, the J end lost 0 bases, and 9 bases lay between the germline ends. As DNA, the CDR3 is TGTGCCAGTAGTATCACAGCCTTCTCCTACGAGCAGTACTTC. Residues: CASSITAFSYEQYF.

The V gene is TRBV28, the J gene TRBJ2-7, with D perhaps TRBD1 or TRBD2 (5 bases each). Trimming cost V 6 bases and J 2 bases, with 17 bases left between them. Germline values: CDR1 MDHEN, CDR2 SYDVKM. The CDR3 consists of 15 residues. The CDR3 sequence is CASSVPGRIAYEQYF. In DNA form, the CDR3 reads TGTGCCAGCAGCGTCCCGGGACGCATAGCCTACGAGCAGTACTTC.

The CDR3 here is CASSFGGWTGELFF. For the CDR3, the DNA is TGTGCCAGCAGTTTTGGCGGGTGGACCGGGGAGCTGTTTTTT. The rearrangement joins TRBV6-2 or TRBV6-3 to TRBJ2-2; a weak D match, TRBD2 (5 bases). V lost 4 bases and J 5 bases, leaving 11 bases between the germline ends. CDR3 length equals 14 residues. The germline CDR1 and CDR2 sequences are MNHEY and SVGEGT.

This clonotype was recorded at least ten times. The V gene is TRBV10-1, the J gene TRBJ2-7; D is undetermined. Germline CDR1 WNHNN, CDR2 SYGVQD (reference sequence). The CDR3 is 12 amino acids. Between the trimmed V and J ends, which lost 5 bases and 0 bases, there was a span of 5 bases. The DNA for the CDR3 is TGCGCCAGCAGTAGGAGCTCCTACGAGCAGTACTTC. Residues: CASSRSSYEQYF.

The CDR3: CASSLLEGWNTGELFF. CDR3 coding DNA: TGTGCCAGCAGCCTCCTAGAGGGGTGGAACACCGGGGAGCTGTTTTTT. The chain is built from TRBV9 and TRBJ2-2; perhaps D is TRBD1 or TRBD2 (5 bases each). CDR3 length: 16 amino acids. Germline V gene lookup returns CDR1 SGDLS and CDR2 YYNGEE. V was cut by 4 bases and J by 1 base, with 14 bases left in between. The full variable domain, in which reference TRBV9 and TRBJ2-2 provide the parts outside the CDR3, is DSGVTQTPKHLITATGQRVTLRCSPRSGDLSVYWYQQSLDQGLQFLIQYYNGEERAKGNILERFSAQQFPDLHSELNLSSLELGDSALYFCASSLLEGWNTGELFFGEGSRLTVL.

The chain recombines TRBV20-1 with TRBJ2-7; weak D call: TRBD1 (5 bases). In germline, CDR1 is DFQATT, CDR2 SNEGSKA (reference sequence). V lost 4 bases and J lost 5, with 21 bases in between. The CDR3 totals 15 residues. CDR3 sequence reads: CSANTPRAGNHEQYF. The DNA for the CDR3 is TGCAGTGCTAATACCCCCCGTGCAGGGAATCACGAGCAGTACTTC.

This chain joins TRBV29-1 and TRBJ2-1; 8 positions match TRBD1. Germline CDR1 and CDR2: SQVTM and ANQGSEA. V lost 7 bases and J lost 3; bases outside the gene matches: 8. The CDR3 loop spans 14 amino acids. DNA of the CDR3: TGCAGCGAAATCGGACAGGGATTCTACAATGAGCAGTTCTTC. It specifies CSEIGQGFYNEQFF.

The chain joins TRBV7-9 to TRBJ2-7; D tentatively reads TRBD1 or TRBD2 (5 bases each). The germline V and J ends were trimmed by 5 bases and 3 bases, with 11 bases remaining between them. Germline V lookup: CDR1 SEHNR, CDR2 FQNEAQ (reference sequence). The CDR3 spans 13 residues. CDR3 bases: TGTGCCAGCAGCGGGACCGGGAACTACGAGCAGTACTTC. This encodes CASSGTGNYEQYF.

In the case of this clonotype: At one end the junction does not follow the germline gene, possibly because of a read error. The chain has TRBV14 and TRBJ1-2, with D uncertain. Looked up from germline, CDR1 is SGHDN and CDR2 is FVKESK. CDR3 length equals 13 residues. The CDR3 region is CASNQERPGGYTF. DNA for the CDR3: TGTGCCAGCAACCAAGAAAGACCAGGCGGCTACACCTTC.

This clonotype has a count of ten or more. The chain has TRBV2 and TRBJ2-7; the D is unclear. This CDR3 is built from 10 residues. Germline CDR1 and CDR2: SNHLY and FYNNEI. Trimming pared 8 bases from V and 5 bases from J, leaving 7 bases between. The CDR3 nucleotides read TGTGCCAGCGGGTCAAACGAGCAGTACTTC. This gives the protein CASGSNEQYF.

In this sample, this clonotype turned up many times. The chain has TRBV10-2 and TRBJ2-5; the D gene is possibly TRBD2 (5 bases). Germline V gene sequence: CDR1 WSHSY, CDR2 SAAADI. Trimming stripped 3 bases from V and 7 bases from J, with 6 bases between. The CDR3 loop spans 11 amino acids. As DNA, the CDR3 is TGCGCCAGCAGTGAAGGAGGGACCCAGTACTTC. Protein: CASSEGGTQYF.

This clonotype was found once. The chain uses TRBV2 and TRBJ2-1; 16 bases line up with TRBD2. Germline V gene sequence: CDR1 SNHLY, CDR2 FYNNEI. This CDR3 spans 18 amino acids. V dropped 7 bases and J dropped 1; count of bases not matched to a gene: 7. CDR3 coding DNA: TGTGCCAGCACGGGACTAGCGGGAGGGAGCTGGTCCTACAATGAGCAGTTCTTC. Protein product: CASTGLAGGSWSYNEQFF.

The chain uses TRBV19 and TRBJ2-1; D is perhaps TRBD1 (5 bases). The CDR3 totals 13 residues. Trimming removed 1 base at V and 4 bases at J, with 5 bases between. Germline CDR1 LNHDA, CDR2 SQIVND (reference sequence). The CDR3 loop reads CASSIGQYNEQFF. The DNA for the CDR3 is TGTGCCAGTAGTATAGGACAGTACAATGAGCAGTTCTTC.

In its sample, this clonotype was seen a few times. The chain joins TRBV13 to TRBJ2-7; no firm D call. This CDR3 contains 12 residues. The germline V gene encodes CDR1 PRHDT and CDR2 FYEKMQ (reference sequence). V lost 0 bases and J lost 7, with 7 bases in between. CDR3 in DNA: TGTGCCAGCAGCTTAGGGGTGGGGGAGCAGTACTTC. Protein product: CASSLGVGEQYF.

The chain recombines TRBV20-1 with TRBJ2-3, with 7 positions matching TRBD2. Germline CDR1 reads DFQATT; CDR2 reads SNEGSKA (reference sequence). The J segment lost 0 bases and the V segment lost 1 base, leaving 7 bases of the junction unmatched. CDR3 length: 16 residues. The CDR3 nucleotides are TGCAGTGCTAGAGGGATGAGCGGGACTAGCACAGATACGCAGTATTTT. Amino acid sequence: CSARGMSGTSTDTQYF.

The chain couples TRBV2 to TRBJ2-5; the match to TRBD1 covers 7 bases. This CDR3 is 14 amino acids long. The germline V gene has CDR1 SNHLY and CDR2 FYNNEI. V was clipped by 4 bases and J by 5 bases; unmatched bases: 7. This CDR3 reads CASSAEGAGETQYF. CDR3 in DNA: TGTGCCAGCAGTGCAGAGGGGGCGGGCGAGACCCAGTACTTC.

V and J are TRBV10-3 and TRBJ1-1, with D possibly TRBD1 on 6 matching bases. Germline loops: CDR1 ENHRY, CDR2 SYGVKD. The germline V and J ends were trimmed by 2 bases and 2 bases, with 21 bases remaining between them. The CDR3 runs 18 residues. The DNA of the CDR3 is TGTGCCATCAGTGAGCGCCTTAGGGGGTACAGAATAAACACTGAAGCTTTCTTT. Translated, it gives CAISERLRGYRINTEAFF.

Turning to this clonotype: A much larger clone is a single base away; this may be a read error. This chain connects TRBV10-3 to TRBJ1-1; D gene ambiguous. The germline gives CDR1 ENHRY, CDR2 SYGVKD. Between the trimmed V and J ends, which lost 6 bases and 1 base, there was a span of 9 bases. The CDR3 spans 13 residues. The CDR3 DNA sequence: TGTGCCATCAGAACCGGAGAGAACACTGAAGCTTTCTTT. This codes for CAIRTGENTEAFF.

The DNA for the CDR3 is TGTGCCAGTAGTCCCCGGACAGATGAAGCTTTCTTT. This gives the protein CASSPRTDEAFF. The J gene is TRBJ1-1, the V gene TRBV19, with D tentatively TRBD1 (6 bases). Germline V gene data show CDR1 as LNHDA and CDR2 as SQIVND (reference sequence). The length of the CDR3 is 12 residues. V gave up 5 bases and J gave up 7 bases, with 11 bases separating them.

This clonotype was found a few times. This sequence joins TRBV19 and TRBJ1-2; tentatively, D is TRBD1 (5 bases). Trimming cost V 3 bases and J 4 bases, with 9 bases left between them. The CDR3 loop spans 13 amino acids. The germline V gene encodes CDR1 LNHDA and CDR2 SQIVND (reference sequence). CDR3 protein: CASSIGRAYGYTF. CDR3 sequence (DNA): TGTGCCAGTAGTATTGGCAGGGCCTATGGCTACACCTTC.

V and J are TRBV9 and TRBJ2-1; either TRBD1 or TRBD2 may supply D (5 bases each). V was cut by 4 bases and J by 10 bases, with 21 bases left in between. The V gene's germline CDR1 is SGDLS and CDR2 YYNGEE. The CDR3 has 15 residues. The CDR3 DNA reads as TGTGCCAGCAGCTCCCCTTCTGGGACGCTTTACGAGCAGTTCTTC. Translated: CASSSPSGTLYEQFF.

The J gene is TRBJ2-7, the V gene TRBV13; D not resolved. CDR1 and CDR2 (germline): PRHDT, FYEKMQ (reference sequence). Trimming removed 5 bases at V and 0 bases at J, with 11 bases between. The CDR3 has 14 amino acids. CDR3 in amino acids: CASSPSPISYEQYF. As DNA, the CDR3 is TGTGCCAGCAGCCCCTCCCCCATCTCCTACGAGCAGTACTTC.

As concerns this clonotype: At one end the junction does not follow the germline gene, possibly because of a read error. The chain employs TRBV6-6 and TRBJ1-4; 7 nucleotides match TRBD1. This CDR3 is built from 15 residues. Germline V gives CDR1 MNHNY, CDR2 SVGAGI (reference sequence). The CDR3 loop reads CASSYSKGAEERLFF. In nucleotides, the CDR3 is TGTGCCAGCAGTTACTCGAAGGGGGCAGAGGAAAGACTGTTTTTT.